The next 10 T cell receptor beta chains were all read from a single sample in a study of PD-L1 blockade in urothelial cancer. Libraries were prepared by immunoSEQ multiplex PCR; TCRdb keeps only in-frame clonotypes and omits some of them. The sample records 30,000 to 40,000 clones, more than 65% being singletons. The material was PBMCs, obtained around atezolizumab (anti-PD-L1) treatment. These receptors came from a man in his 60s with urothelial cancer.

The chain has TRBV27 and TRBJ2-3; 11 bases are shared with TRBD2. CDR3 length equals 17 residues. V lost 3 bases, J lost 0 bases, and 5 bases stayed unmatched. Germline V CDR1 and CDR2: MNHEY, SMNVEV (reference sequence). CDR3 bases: TGTGCCAGCAGTTTTGTGGGACTAGCGGAGAGCACAGATACGCAGTATTTT. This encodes CASSFVGLAESTDTQYF.

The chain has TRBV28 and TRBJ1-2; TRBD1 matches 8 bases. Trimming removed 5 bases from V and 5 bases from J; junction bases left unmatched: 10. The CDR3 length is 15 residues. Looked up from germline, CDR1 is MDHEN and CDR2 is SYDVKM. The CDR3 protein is CASSPPGQVGYGYTF. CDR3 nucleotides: TGTGCCAGCAGTCCCCCGGGACAGGTTGGTTATGGCTACACCTTC.

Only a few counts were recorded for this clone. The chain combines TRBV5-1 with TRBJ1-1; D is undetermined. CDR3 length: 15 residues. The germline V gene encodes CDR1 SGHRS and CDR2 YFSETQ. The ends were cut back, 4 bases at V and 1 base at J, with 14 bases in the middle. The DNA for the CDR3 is TGCGCCAGCAGCCCCTCCCAGGTCGGGAACACTGAAGCTTTCTTT. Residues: CASSPSQVGNTEAFF. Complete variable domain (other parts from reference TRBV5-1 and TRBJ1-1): KAGVTQTPRYLIKTRGQQVTLSCSPISGHRSVSWYQQTPGQGLQFLFEYFSETQRNKGNFPGRFSGRQFSNSRSEMNVSTLELGDSALYLCASSPSQVGNTEAFFGQGTRLTVV.

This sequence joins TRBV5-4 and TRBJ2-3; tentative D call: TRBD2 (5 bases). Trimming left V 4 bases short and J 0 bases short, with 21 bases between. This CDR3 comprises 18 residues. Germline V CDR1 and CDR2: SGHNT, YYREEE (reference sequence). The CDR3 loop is CASSHSLGLGVSTDTQYF. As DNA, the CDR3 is TGTGCCAGCAGCCATTCTCTCGGTCTCGGGGTTAGCACAGATACGCAGTATTTT.

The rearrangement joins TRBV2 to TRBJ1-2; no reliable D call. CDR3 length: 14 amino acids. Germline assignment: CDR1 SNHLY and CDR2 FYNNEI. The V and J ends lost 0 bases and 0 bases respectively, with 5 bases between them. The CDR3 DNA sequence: TGTGCCAGCAGTGAAGCACCGGCTAACTATGGCTACACCTTC. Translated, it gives CASSEAPANYGYTF.

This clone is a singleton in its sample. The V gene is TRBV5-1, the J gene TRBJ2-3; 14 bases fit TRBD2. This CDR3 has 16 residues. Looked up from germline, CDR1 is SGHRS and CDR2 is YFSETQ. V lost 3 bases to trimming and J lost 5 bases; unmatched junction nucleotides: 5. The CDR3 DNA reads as TGCGCCAGCAGCTCGGGACTAGCGGGAGTAGTAGATACGCAGTATTTT. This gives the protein CASSSGLAGVVDTQYF.

CDR3 residues: CASSQLLAGGSPSYNEQFF. The CDR3 DNA is TGCGCCAGCAGCCAATTACTAGCGGGGGGCTCCCCCTCCTACAATGAGCAGTTCTTC. The rearrangement links TRBV4-1 to TRBJ2-1; 12 nucleotides align to TRBD2. Germline values: CDR1 MGHRA, CDR2 YSYEKL. The CDR3 has 19 residues. With V trimmed by 2 bases and J by 0 bases, 8 bases remained unmatched.

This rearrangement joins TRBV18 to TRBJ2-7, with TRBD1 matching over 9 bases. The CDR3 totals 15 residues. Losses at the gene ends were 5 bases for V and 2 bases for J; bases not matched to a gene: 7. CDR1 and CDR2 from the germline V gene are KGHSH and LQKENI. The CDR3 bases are TGTGCCAGCTCAGCGACAGGGGGGGATACCTACGAGCAGTACTTC. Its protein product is CASSATGGDTYEQYF.

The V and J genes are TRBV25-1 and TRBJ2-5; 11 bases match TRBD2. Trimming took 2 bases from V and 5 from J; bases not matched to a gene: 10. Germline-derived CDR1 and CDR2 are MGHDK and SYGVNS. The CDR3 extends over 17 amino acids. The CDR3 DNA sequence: TGTGCCAGCAGTGAACCCAAACTAGCGGGAGTTAGCGAGACCCAGTACTTC. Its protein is CASSEPKLAGVSETQYF.

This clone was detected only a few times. The CDR3 region has the DNA TGTGCCAGCATCCGCCCAGCGGGTCAGCCCCAGCATTTT. This codes for CASIRPAGQPQHF. This chain uses TRBV5-6 with TRBJ1-5; D not certain. Germline-derived CDR1 and CDR2 are SGHDT and YYEEEE. Trimming took off 6 bases at V and 6 bases at J, with 13 bases between the two ends. The CDR3 loop spans 13 amino acids.